This T cell receptor (beta chain) was identified in a study of cytomegalovirus exposure and HLA in healthy donors. Study-level background: The Caucasian-associated ancestry cluster contained 81% of the approximately 410 genotyped donors. Findings and limits, study-wide: Information on immune exposure was restricted to one variable (CMV serostatus).

Healthy donors of bone marrow made up the group. Worth noting for this clone: Its matching antigen is unknown.

Primers for the PCR totalled 60 Vbeta and 13 Jbeta. The method was immunoSEQ multiplex PCR; TCRdb's version includes in-frame clones alone and lacks a portion of them. The sample shows 200,000 or so clones, and around 0.74% sits with its ten largest clones. CDR3 length equals 14 residues. Germline V gene data show CDR1 as LNHDA and CDR2 as SQIVND (reference sequence). The origin of this receptor is a boy between 10 and 17 years old in good health and CMV-seronegative. The gene calls are TRBV19 and TRBJ2-5; maybe TRBD1 (7 bases). The end of the DNA is better explained by TRBJ2-7, so the J call may be wrong. Sequencing was carried out using PBMCs. CDR3 bases: TGTGCCAGTAGTTCGGCAGGGGGGACCTACGAGCAGTACTTC. Protein product: CASSSAGGTYEQYF.